What follows are 20 T cell receptor beta chains derived from one specimen sequenced in a study of blood T cell repertoires in COVID-19. The table came from immunoSEQ multiplex PCR; TCRdb's copy has only in-frame clones and leaves some out. The sample lists some 350,000 clones; 83% were seen once. Sequences were obtained from peripheral blood. The receptor source for this set is a man under 40 with active or convalescent COVID-19.

This rearrangement joins TRBV7-9 to TRBJ2-7; the D gene is possibly TRBD1 (5 bases). Trimming took 3 bases from V and 3 from J, leaving 9 bases between them. The CDR3 length is 13 residues. The germline V gene encodes CDR1 SEHNR and CDR2 FQNEAQ (reference sequence). The CDR3 DNA sequence: TGTGCCAGCAGCTTTTTAGGGGTCTACGAGCAGTACTTC. Amino acid sequence: CASSFLGVYEQYF.

The genes are TRBV7-9 and TRBJ2-5; TRBD2 matches at 9 bases. The CDR3 totals 14 residues. The V gene end was trimmed by 3 bases and the J gene end by 10 bases; junction bases not matched to a gene: 9. Germline lookup yields CDR1 SEHNR and CDR2 FQNEAQ (reference sequence). The CDR3 sequence: CASSLTSGSTDQYF. The DNA of the CDR3 is TGTGCCAGCAGCTTGACTAGCGGATCTACGGACCAGTACTTC. Full variable domain (outside the CDR3, taken from reference TRBV7-9 and TRBJ2-5): DTGVSQNPRHKITKRGQNVTFRCDPISEHNRLYWYRQTLGQGPEFLTYFQNEAQLEKSRLLSDRFSAERPKGSFSTLEIQRTEQGDSAMYLCASSLTSGSTDQYFGPGTRLLVL.

This rearrangement joins TRBV11-3 to TRBJ2-5, with TRBD2 identical over 7 bases. The trim removed 0 bases at V and 5 bases at J, leaving 12 bases unmatched. The CDR3 is made up of 17 amino acids. Germline V gene sequence: CDR1 SGHNT, CDR2 YENEEA. The CDR3 DNA reads as TGTGCCAGCAGCTTAGATCTCCGACTAGCCGGGGGGGAGACCCAGTACTTC. This translates into CASSLDLRLAGGETQYF.

The rearrangement joins TRBV10-3 to TRBJ2-3; 7 bases align to TRBD1. The germline V gene encodes CDR1 ENHRY and CDR2 SYGVKD. With 9 bases clipped from V and 0 bases from J, the junction kept 3 bases outside the gene matches. The CDR3 is made up of 13 amino acids. For the CDR3, the DNA is TGTGCCATACAGGGGTCTAGCACAGATACGCAGTATTTT. It translates to CAIQGSSTDTQYF.

The V call is TRBV30, the J call TRBJ1-5; the match to TRBD1 covers 12 bases. With V trimmed by 2 bases and J by 0 bases, 11 bases remained unmatched. Germline-derived CDR1 and CDR2 are GTSNPN and SVGIG (reference sequence). The CDR3 spans 19 residues. CDR3 residues: CAWSPFRDRGPYSNQPQHF. CDR3 nucleotides: TGTGCCTGGAGTCCGTTCCGGGACAGGGGGCCTTATAGCAATCAGCCCCAGCATTTT.

The rearrangement joins TRBV27 to TRBJ1-1; possibly TRBD1 for D (5 bases). V lost 6 bases, J lost 0 bases, and 11 bases lay in between. Germline lookup yields CDR1 MNHEY and CDR2 SMNVEV (reference sequence). This CDR3 region has 14 residues. The CDR3 spells CASRWTTMNTEAFF. The CDR3 DNA reads TGTGCCAGCAGATGGACAACAATGAACACTGAAGCTTTCTTT.

This chain links TRBV19 with TRBJ2-2; D might be TRBD2 (6 bases). The CDR3 consists of 15 residues. The germline gives CDR1 LNHDA, CDR2 SQIVND (reference sequence). V lost 6 bases and J 0 bases, leaving 11 bases between the germline ends. For the CDR3, the DNA is TGTGCCAGTAGCCCGGGACTTTCGAACACCGGGGAGCTGTTTTTT. It encodes CASSPGLSNTGELFF.

The chain uses TRBV30 and TRBJ1-1; D may be TRBD1 (6 bases). CDR1 and CDR2 from the germline V gene are GTSNPN and SVGIG (reference sequence). Trimming removed 3 bases from V and 5 bases from J, with 10 bases in between. CDR3 size: 12 residues. The CDR3 sequence: CAWRATGTEAFF. In DNA form, the CDR3 reads TGTGCCTGGAGGGCAACAGGGACTGAAGCTTTCTTT.

J is TRBJ1-1 and V is TRBV18; the D is unclear. This CDR3 comprises 15 residues. Trimming left V 3 bases short and J 0 bases short, with 11 bases between. Per the germline V gene, CDR1 is KGHSH and CDR2 is LQKENI. The CDR3 loop is CASSPSPKMNTEAFF. Here the CDR3 DNA reads TGTGCCAGCTCACCTAGCCCAAAGATGAACACTGAAGCTTTCTTT. Together with reference TRBV18 and TRBJ1-1, the CDR3 gives the full variable domain: NAGVMQNPRHLVRRRGQEARLRCSPMKGHSHVYWYRQLPEEGLKFMVYLQKENIIDESGMPKERFSAEFPKEGPSILRIQQVVRGDSAAYFCASSPSPKMNTEAFFGQGTRLTVV.

This clone was detected once. The chain is built from TRBV7-2 and TRBJ2-5; tentatively, D is TRBD2 (6 bases). CDR3 length equals 15 residues. V lost 4 bases to trimming and J lost 4 bases, with 16 bases between them. The V gene's germline CDR1 is SGHTA and CDR2 FQGNSA. The CDR3 nucleotides are TGTGCCAGCAGCTACCCCGGAGGGCTAGCAGAGACCCAGTACTTC. Translated, it gives CASSYPGGLAETQYF.

This chain links TRBV3-1 (or the pseudogene TRBV3-2) with TRBJ2-1, with 9 bases matching TRBD2. Germline V gives CDR1 LGHDT, CDR2 YNNKEL (reference sequence). The CDR3 is 16 residues long. V shed 0 bases, J shed 4 bases, and the junction held 4 bases outside the gene matches. Here the CDR3 reads CASSQEWSGGYNEQFF. The CDR3, as DNA: TGTGCCAGCAGCCAAGAATGGAGCGGGGGGTACAATGAGCAGTTCTTC.

Regarding this clone: One end of the junction varies from germline; a read error may be responsible. This sample also contains other DNA sequences that code for the same CDR3. The chain employs TRBV9 and TRBJ1-2, with 10 bases identical to TRBD1. This CDR3 has 15 amino acids. Germline assignment: CDR1 SGDLS and CDR2 YYNGEE. This CDR3 reads CASSERGQGNYGYTF. CDR3 nucleotide sequence: TGTGCCAGCAGCGAGCGGGGACAGGGGAACTATGGCTACACCTTT.

This chain links TRBV5-4 with TRBJ2-7, with 8 nucleotides matching TRBD2. This CDR3 spans 15 amino acids. The germline gives CDR1 SGHNT, CDR2 YYREEE (reference sequence). V lost 4 bases, J lost 0 bases, and 6 bases stayed unmatched. The CDR3 nucleotides read TGTGCCAGCAGCCGTCCGGCGGGGGGCTCCTACGAGCAGTACTTC. As protein: CASSRPAGGSYEQYF.

This sequence joins TRBV12-1 and TRBJ1-2; the listed D gene, TRBD1, was not tested against the DNA. TRBV12-1 is described as a pseudogene. There are 15 residues in the CDR3. Here the CDR3 DNA reads TGTGCCAGCAGCTTTCTCGACAGGGAATTCTATGGCTACACCTTC. Translated: CASSFLDREFYGYTF.

This clone was observed once. The genes are TRBV7-2 and TRBJ1-2, with 7 bases that match TRBD1. V lost 8 bases to trimming and J lost 3 bases; unmatched junction nucleotides: 6. Germline V CDR1 and CDR2: SGHTA, FQGNSA. The CDR3 is 13 residues long. The CDR3 region is CASQDREDYGYTF. The CDR3 DNA follows: TGTGCCAGCCAAGACAGGGAAGACTATGGCTACACCTTC.

This chain joins TRBV11-2 and TRBJ2-5, with 7 bases lining up with TRBD1. J lost 5 bases, V lost 5 bases, and 2 bases had no gene match. Per germline, CDR1 SGHAT and CDR2 FQNNGV. The CDR3 contains 12 residues. In DNA, the CDR3 is TGTGCCAGCAGCCAGGACAGGGAGACCCAGTACTTC. This sequence encodes CASSQDRETQYF.

The chain uses TRBV19 and TRBJ2-1; 12 bases are shared with TRBD2. V lost 7 bases, J lost 7 bases, and 5 bases stayed unmatched. The CDR3 loop spans 14 amino acids. The germline CDR1 and CDR2 sequences are LNHDA and SQIVND (reference sequence). Here the CDR3 DNA reads TGTGCCAGTACTCTTACTAGCGGGAGGAATGAGCAGTTCTTC. Residues: CASTLTSGRNEQFF.

The chain is built from TRBV11-2 and TRBJ1-2, with a tentative D call TRBD1 (6 bases). The V and J ends lost 5 bases and 8 bases respectively, with 27 bases between them. The CDR3 sequence is 17 residues long. Per germline, CDR1 SGHAT and CDR2 FQNNGV. The CDR3 protein is CASSPFGMRGRVGGYTF. The CDR3 DNA is TGTGCCAGCAGCCCATTCGGGATGCGGGGGCGAGTTGGAGGCTACACCTTC.

This chain joins TRBV19 and TRBJ2-1, with 7 bases matching TRBD2. CDR3 length: 15 residues. Looked up from germline, CDR1 is LNHDA and CDR2 is SQIVND (reference sequence). V shed 3 bases, J shed 4 bases, and the junction held 6 bases outside the gene matches. The CDR3 nucleotides are TGTGCCAGTAGTATTGGGGGAGGGATATACAATGAGCAGTTCTTC. Translation gives CASSIGGGIYNEQFF.

The genes are TRBV7-6 and TRBJ2-2; possible D gene TRBD2, 6 bases. V lost 4 bases to trimming and J lost 7 bases, with 10 bases between them. This CDR3 has 13 residues. Germline CDR1 is SGHVS and CDR2 is FNYEAQ. CDR3 bases: TGTGCCAGCAGCTACCCTAGCGTCGGGGAGCTGTTTTTT. It is translated as CASSYPSVGELFF.